Shown below are 11 T cell receptor beta chains from a single sample sequenced in a study of spatial heterogeneity in lung cancer. Time point meaning: sample taken at primary tumor resection. Unsorted whole RNA from tumor, nontumor lung or frozen PBMC underwent sequencing. TCRdb reanalysed the 5' RACE reads using MiXCR and keeps one entry per CDR3 protein. This table holds about 21,000 distinct CDR3 sequences, roughly 4.2% found once. The input for sequencing was PBMCs, taken at surgery. The receptors come from a male donor with early-stage non-small cell lung cancer.

Ten or more counts support this clonotype. The chain links TRBV2 to TRBJ2-1, with D unclear. Trimming shortened V by 2 bases and J by 6 bases, and 11 bases separated the two germline ends. CDR3 length: 14 amino acids. The germline gives CDR1 SNHLY, CDR2 FYNNEI. The CDR3 coding sequence is TGTGCCAGCAGTGAATGGGCCAGGTTCAATGAGCAGTTCTTC. Translating gives CASSEWARFNEQFF.

This clonotype was observed many times. The chain combines TRBV7-6 with TRBJ2-7; TRBD2 agrees at 8 bases. The CDR3 is made up of 13 amino acids. The germline V gene encodes CDR1 SGHVS and CDR2 FNYEAQ. With 5 bases clipped from V and 6 bases from J, the junction kept 6 bases outside the gene matches. The CDR3 nucleotides are TGTGCCAGCAGCCCCGGGACTAGTTTCGAGCAGTACTTC. This gives the protein CASSPGTSFEQYF.

The chain uses TRBV19 and TRBJ1-5; tentative D call: TRBD1 (6 bases). Trimming took off 3 bases at V and 4 bases at J, with 13 bases between the two ends. The CDR3 consists of 15 residues. Germline loops: CDR1 LNHDA, CDR2 SQIVND (reference sequence). This chain's CDR3 is CASSIRGPSNQPQHF. In DNA form, the CDR3 reads TGTGCCAGTAGTATCAGGGGACCCTCAAATCAGCCCCAGCATTTT. Drawing the rest from reference TRBV19 and TRBJ1-5, the complete variable domain is DGGITQSPKYLFRKEGQNVTLSCEQNLNHDAMYWYRQDPGQGLRLIYYSQIVNDFQKGDIAEGYSVSREKKESFPLTVTSAQKNPTAFYLCASSIRGPSNQPQHFGDGTRLSIL.

Ten or more counts support this clonotype. The junction departs from germline at one end; a sequencing error may be responsible. This chain joins TRBV20-1 and TRBJ2-1, with D tentatively TRBD2 (6 bases). The CDR3 is made up of 11 amino acids. CDR1 is DFQATT, CDR2 SNEGSKA, per germline (reference sequence). The CDR3 DNA reads as TGCAGTGCTAGTCAGGGACTCCAACGGCTCTTC. Translated, it gives CSASQGLQRLF.

The V gene is TRBV20-1, the J gene TRBJ1-5; 8 nucleotides line up with TRBD1. The germline V gene encodes CDR1 DFQATT and CDR2 SNEGSKA (reference sequence). This CDR3 comprises 16 residues. V lost 2 bases and J lost 1; bases outside the gene matches: 7. The CDR3 here is CSARSQGAGSNQPQHF. CDR3 sequence (DNA): TGCAGTGCTAGATCCCAGGGGGCAGGGAGCAATCAGCCCCAGCATTTT.

The chain combines TRBV19 with TRBJ1-2, with 9 bases lining up with TRBD1. The CDR3 runs 15 residues. The ends lost 7 bases at V and 2 bases at J; junction bases unmatched: 8. The germline V gene has CDR1 LNHDA and CDR2 SQIVND (reference sequence). Written as DNA, the CDR3 is TGTGCCAGTAACTACGGACAGGGGAGGAACTATGGCTACACCTTC. This sequence encodes CASNYGQGRNYGYTF.

This clonotype was seen repeatedly, ten times or more. V usage is TRBV28 and J usage is TRBJ2-5; 11 bases match TRBD1. The V segment lost 6 bases and the J segment 7 bases; nucleotides outside the gene matches: 7. This CDR3 has 14 residues. Germline V CDR1 and CDR2: MDHEN, SYDVKM. The chain's CDR3 is CASRRTGGMVTQYF. In DNA, the CDR3 is TGTGCCAGCAGACGGACAGGGGGCATGGTGACCCAGTACTTC.

The chain uses TRBV19 and TRBJ2-2; 13 nucleotides line up with TRBD2. The germline gives CDR1 LNHDA, CDR2 SQIVND (reference sequence). The CDR3 spans 17 residues. V gave up 8 bases and J gave up 6 bases; unmatched junction bases: 12. The CDR3 loop is CASCPRGLAGDPGELFF. Here the CDR3 DNA reads TGTGCCAGTTGTCCAAGAGGACTAGCGGGAGACCCCGGGGAGCTGTTTTTT.

This clonotype ranks as medium-sized. CDR3 nucleotides: TGCGCCAGCAGCTTTCAGGGAGGCTACACAGATACGCAGTATTTT. Translated, it gives CASSFQGGYTDTQYF. The chain recombines TRBV5-1 with TRBJ2-3; a possible D gene is TRBD2 (6 bases). V lost 2 bases, J lost 2 bases, and 12 bases lay in between. This CDR3 has 15 amino acids. CDR1 is SGHRS, CDR2 YFSETQ, per germline.

This clonotype was observed a few times. The V gene is TRBV15, the J gene TRBJ2-1; 8 nucleotides agree with TRBD1. The germline gives CDR1 LNHNV, CDR2 YYDKDF (reference sequence). The CDR3 contains 16 residues. With 0 bases clipped from V and 4 bases from J, the junction kept 5 bases outside the gene matches. The CDR3 DNA is TGTGCCACCAGCAGAGAAGAGGGACAGGAGTACAATGAGCAGTTCTTC. Translating gives CATSREEGQEYNEQFF.

This clonotype has just a few counts. V is TRBV9 and J is TRBJ2-7; TRBD1 agrees at 9 bases. V lost 0 bases, J lost 7 bases, and 5 bases stayed unmatched. The CDR3 is made up of 14 amino acids. Germline V gene data show CDR1 as SGDLS and CDR2 as YYNGEE. CDR3 loop: CASSVGTGDREQYF. In nucleotides, the CDR3 is TGTGCCAGCAGCGTAGGGACAGGGGACAGGGAGCAGTACTTC.